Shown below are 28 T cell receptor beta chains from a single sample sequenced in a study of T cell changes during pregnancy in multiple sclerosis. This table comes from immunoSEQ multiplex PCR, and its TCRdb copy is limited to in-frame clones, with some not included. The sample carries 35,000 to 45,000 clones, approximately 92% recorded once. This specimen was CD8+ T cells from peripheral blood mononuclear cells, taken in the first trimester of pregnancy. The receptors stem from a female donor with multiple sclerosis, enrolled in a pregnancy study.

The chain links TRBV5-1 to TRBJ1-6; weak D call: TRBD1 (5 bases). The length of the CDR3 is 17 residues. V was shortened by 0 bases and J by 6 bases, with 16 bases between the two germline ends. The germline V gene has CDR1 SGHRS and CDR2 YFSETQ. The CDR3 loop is CASSLVVSRGSNSPLHF. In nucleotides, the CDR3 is TGCGCCAGCAGCTTGGTGGTTTCGCGGGGGAGTAATTCACCCCTCCACTTT.

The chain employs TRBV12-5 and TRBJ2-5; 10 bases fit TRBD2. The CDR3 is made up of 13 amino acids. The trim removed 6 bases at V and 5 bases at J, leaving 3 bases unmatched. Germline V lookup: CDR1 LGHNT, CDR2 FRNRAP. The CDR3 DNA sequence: TGTGCTAGTGGATATAGCGGGGGGGAGACCCAGTACTTC. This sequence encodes CASGYSGGETQYF.

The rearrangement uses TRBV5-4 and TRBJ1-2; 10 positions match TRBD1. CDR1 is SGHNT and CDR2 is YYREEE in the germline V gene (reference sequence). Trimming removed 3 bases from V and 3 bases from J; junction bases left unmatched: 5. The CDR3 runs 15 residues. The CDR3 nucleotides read TGTGCCAGCAGCTCCGGGACAGGGGATGACTATGGCTACACCTTC. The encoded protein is CASSSGTGDDYGYTF.

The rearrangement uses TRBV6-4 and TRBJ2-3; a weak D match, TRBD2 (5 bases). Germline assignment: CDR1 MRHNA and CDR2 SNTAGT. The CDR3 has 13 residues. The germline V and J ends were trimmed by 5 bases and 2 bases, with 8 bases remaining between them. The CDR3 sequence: CASSSGDTDTQYF. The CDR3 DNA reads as TGTGCCAGCAGTTCCGGGGACACAGATACGCAGTATTTT.

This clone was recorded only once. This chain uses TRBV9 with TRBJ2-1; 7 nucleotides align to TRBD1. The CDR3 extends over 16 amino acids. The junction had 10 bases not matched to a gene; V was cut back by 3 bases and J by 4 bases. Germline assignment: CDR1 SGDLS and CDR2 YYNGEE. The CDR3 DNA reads TGTGCCAGCAGCGCCACAGCCGGGACAGAATACAATGAGCAGTTCTTC. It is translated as CASSATAGTEYNEQFF.

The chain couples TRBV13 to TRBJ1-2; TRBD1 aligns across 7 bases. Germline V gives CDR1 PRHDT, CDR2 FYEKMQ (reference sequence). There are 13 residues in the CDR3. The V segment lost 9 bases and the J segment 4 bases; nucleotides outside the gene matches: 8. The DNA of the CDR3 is TGTGCCAGTAAAGGGGGCATGGGCTATGGCTACACCTTC. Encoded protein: CASKGGMGYGYTF.

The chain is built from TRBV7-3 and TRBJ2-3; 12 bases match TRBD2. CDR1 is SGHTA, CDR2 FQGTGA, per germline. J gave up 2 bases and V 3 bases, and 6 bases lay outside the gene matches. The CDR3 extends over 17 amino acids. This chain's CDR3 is CASSFGLAGSNTDTQYF. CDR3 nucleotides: TGTGCCAGCAGCTTTGGACTAGCGGGGAGTAACACAGATACGCAGTATTTT.

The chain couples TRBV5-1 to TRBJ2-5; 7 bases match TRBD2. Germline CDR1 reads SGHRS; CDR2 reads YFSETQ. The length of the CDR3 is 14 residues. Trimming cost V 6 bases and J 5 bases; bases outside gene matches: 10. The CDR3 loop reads CASTRRLARETQYF. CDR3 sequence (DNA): TGCGCCAGCACCCGCCGACTAGCCCGGGAGACCCAGTACTTC.

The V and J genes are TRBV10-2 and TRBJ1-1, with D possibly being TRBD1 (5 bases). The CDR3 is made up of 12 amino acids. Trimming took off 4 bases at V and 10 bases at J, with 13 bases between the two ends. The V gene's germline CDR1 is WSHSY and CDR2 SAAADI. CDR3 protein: CASSVIQVGAFF. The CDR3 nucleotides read TGCGCCAGCAGTGTCATACAGGTTGGAGCTTTCTTT.

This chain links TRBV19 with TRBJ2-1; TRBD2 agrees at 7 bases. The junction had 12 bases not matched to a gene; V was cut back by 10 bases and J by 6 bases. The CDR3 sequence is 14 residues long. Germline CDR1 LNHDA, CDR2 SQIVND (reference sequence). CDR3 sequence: CATTPRGGGNEQFF. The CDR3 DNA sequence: TGTGCCACAACGCCACGGGGCGGGGGCAATGAGCAGTTCTTC. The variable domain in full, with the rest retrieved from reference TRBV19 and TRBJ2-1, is DGGITQSPKYLFRKEGQNVTLSCEQNLNHDAMYWYRQDPGQGLRLIYYSQIVNDFQKGDIAEGYSVSREKKESFPLTVTSAQKNPTAFYLCATTPRGGGNEQFFGPGTRLTVL.

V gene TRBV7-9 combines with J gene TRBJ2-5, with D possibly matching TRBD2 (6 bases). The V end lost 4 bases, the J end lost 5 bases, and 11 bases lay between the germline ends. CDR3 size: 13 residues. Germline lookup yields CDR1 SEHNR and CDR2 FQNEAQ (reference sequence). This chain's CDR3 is CASSWGETETQYF. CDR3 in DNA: TGTGCCAGCAGCTGGGGGGAAACGGAGACCCAGTACTTC.

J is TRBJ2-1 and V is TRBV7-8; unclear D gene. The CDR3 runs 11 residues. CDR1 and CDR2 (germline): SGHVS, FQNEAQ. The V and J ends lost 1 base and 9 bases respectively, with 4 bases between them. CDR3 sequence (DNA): TGTGCCAGCAGCTTAGGCGGTGAGCAGTTCTTC. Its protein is CASSLGGEQFF.

The CDR3 is CASSKGNRSYGYTF. DNA of the CDR3: TGTGCCAGCAGCAAAGGCAACCGGTCCTATGGCTACACCTTC. The chain carries TRBV21-1 and TRBJ1-2. TRBV21-1 is a pseudogene locus. The CDR3 contains 14 residues.

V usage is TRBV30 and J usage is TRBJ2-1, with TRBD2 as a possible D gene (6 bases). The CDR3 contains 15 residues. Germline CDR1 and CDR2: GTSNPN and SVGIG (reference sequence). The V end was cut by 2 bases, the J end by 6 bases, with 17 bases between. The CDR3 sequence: CAWSWDSDHLNEQFF. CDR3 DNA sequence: TGTGCCTGGAGTTGGGACTCTGATCACCTCAATGAGCAGTTCTTC. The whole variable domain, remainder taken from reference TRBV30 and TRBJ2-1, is SQTIHQWPATLVQPVGSPLSLECTVEGTSNPNLYWYRQAAGRGLQLLFYSVGIGQISSEVPQNLSASRPQDRQFILSSKKLLLSDSGFYLCAWSWDSDHLNEQFFGPGTRLTVL.

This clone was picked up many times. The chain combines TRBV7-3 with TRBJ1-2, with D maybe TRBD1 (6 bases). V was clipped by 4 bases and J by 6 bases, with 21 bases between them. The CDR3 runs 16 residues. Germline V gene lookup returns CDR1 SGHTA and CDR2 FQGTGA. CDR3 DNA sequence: TGTGCCAGCAGCTCCTCCCCCGTAGGGGGATTTGATGGCTACACCTTC. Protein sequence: CASSSSPVGGFDGYTF.

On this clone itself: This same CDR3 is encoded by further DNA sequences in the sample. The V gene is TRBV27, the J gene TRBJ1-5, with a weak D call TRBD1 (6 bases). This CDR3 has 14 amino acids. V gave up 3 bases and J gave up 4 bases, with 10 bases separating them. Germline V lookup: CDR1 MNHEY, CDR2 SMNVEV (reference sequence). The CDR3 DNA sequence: TGTGCCAGCAGTTTGCGGCAGGGGAATCAGCCCCAGCATTTT. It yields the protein CASSLRQGNQPQHF.

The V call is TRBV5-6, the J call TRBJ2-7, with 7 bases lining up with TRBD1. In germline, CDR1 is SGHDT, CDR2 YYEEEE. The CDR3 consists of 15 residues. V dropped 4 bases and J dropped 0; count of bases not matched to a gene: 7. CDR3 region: CASSLGTAFSYEQYF. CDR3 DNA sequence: TGTGCCAGCAGCCTCGGGACAGCGTTCTCCTACGAGCAGTACTTC.

The CDR3 sequence is CASSVDRNSQPQHF. The CDR3 coding sequence is TGTGCCAGCAGCGTAGATAGGAACAGTCAGCCCCAGCATTTT. This sequence joins TRBV9 and TRBJ1-5; the D is unclear. The CDR3 is made up of 14 amino acids. Trimming shortened V by 0 bases and J by 6 bases, and 10 bases separated the two germline ends. From germline, CDR1 is SGDLS and CDR2 YYNGEE.

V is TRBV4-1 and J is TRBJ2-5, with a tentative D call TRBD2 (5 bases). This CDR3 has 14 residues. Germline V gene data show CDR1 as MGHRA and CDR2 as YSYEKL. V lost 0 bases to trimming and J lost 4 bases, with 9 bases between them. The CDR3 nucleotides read TGCGCCAGCAGCCAAGAAGTCGGAGGAGAGACCCAGTACTTC. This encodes CASSQEVGGETQYF.

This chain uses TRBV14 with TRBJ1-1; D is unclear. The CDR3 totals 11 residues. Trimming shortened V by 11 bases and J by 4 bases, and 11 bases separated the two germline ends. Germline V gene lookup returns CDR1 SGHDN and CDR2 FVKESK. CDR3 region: CALLRGTEAFF. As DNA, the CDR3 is TGTGCCCTGTTGCGTGGCACTGAAGCTTTCTTT. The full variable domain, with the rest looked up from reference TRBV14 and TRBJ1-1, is EAGVTQFPSHSVIEKGQTVTLRCDPISGHDNLYWYRRVMGKEIKFLLHFVKESKQDESGMPNNRFLAERTGGTYSTLKVQPAELEDSGVYFCALLRGTEAFFGQGTRLTVV.

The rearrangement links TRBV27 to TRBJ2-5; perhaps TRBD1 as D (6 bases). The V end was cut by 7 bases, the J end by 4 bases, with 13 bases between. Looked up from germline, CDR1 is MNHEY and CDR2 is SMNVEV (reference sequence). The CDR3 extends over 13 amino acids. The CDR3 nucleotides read TGTGCCAGCACGTACAGGGCGGGAGAGACCCAGTACTTC. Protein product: CASTYRAGETQYF.

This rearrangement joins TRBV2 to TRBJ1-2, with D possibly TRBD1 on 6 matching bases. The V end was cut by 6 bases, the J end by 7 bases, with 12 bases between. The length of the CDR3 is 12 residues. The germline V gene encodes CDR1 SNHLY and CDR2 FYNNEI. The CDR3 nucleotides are TGTGCCAGCAGCCAGGGGATCTTTGGCTACACCTTC. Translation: CASSQGIFGYTF.

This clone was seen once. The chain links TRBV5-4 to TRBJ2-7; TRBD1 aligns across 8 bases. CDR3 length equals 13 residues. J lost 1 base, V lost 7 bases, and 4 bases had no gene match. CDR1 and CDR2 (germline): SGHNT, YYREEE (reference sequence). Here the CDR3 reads CASSWTGSYEQYF. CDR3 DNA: TGTGCCAGCTCCTGGACAGGGTCCTACGAGCAGTACTTC.

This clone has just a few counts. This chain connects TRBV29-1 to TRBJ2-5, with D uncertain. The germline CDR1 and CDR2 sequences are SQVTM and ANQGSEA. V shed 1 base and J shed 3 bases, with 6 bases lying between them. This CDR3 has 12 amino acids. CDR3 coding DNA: TGCAGCGTTGAAGTAGAGGAAGAGACCCAGTACTTC. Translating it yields CSVEVEEETQYF.

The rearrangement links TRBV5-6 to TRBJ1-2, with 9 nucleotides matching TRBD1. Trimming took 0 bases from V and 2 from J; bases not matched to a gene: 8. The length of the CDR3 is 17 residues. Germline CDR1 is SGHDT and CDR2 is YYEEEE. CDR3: CASSLDGGTGWNYGYTF. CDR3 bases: TGTGCCAGCAGCTTGGATGGCGGGACAGGGTGGAACTATGGCTACACCTTC.

The CDR3 reads CASSLPNMNTEAFF. CDR3 in DNA: TGTGCCAGCAGCTTACCCAACATGAACACTGAAGCTTTCTTT. The chain couples TRBV7-9 to TRBJ1-1; D not resolved. Trimming shortened V by 2 bases and J by 0 bases, and 7 bases separated the two germline ends. Per the germline V gene, CDR1 is SEHNR and CDR2 is FQNEAQ (reference sequence). The CDR3 runs 14 residues.

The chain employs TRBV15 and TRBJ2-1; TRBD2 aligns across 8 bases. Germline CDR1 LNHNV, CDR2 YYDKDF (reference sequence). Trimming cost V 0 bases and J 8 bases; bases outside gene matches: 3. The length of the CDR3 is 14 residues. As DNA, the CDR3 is TGTGCCACCAGCAGAGACATTAGCGGGGATGAGCAGTTCTTC. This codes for CATSRDISGDEQFF.

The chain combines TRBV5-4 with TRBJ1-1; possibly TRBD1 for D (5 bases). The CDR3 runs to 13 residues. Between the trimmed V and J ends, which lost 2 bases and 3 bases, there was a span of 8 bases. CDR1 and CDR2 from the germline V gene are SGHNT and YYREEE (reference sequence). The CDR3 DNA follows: TGTGCCAGCAGCTTCGGGGGGGACACTGAAGCTTTCTTT. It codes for CASSFGGDTEAFF.